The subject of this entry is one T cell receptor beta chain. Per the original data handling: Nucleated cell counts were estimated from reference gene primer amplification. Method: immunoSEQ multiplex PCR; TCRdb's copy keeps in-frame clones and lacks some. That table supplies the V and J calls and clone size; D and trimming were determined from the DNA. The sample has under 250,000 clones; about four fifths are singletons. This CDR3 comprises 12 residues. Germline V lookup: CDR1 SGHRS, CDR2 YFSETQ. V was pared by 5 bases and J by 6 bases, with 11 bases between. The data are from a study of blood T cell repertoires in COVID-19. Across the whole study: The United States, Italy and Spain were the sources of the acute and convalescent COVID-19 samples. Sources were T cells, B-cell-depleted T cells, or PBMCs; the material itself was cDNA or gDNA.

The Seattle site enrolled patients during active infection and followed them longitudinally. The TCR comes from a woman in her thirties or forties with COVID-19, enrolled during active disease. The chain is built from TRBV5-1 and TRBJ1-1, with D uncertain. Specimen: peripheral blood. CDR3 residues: CASRAHGAEAFF. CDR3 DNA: TGCGCCAGCAGGGCCCACGGGGCTGAAGCTTTCTTT. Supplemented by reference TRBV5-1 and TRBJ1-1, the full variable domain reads KAGVTQTPRYLIKTRGQQVTLSCSPISGHRSVSWYQQTPGQGLQFLFEYFSETQRNKGNFPGRFSGRQFSNSRSEMNVSTLELGDSALYLCASRAHGAEAFFGQGTRLTVV.